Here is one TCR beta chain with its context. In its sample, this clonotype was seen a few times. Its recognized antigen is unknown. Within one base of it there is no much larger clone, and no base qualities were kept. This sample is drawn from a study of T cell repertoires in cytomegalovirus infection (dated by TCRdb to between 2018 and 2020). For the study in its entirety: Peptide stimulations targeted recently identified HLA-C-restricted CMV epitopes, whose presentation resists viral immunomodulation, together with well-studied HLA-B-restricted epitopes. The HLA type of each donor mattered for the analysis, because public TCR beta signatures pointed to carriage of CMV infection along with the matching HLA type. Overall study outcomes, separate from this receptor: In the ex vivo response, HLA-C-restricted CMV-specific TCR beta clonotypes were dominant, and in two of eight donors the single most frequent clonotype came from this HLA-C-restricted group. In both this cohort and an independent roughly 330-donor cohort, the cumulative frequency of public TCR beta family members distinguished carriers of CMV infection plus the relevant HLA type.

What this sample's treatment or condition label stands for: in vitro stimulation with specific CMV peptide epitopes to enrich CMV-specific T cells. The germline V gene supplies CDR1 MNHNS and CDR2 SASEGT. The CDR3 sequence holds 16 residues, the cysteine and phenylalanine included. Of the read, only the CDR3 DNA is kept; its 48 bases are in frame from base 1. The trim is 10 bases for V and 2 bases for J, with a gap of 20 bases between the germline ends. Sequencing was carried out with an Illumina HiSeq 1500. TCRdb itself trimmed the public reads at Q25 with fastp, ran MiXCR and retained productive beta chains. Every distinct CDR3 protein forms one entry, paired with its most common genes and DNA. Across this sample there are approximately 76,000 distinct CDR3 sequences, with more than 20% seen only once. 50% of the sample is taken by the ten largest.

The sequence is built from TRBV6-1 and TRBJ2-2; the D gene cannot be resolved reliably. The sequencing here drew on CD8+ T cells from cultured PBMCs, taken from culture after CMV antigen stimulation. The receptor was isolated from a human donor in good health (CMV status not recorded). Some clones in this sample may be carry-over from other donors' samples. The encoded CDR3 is CATIRLGRLNTGELFF. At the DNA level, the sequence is TGTGCCACCATTCGCCTGGGCAGGCTCAACACCGGGGAGCTGTTTTTT.